This T cell receptor (beta chain) was documented in a study of beta chain features in type 1 diabetes. Trimming shortened V by 3 bases and J by 4 bases, and 10 bases separated the two germline ends. The CDR3 length is 14 residues. Per germline, CDR1 SGDLS and CDR2 YYNGEE. Broader study findings: For Type 1 diabetes patients, all four CD4+ subsets carried TCRB CDR3s that were moderately but significantly shorter. Shorter templates might be favored by PCR, and equally so in patients and in controls. Across patients, naive, central memory and Treg TCRB repertoires exhibited apparently greater similarity than was observed across healthy donors.

CD4+ naive, central memory, regulatory and stem cell-like memory subsets were isolated by sorting on CD45RO/CCR7/CD25/CD127/CD95/CD27. This clone has more than one count but fewer than ten. Its antigen is currently unknown. Reverse transcribing all isolated RNA meant expressed TCRB transcripts were sequenced. Data came from immunoSEQ multiplex PCR; TCRdb stores just in-frame clones and leaves some out. This table has roughly 450,000 clones, approximately 15% appearing once. V and J are TRBV9 and TRBJ2-2; a weak D match, TRBD1 (5 bases). The sample comprised naive CD4+ T cells from blood. The clonotype was recovered from a man aged 25-45 years in good health. CDR3 DNA: TGTGCCAGCAGCGAAAGCAGGGTCACCGGGGAGCTGTTTTTT. Encoded protein: CASSESRVTGELFF.